Presented here are 31 T cell receptor beta chains from one specimen sequenced in a study of control samples from healthy donors and cancer patients. TCRdb's copy holds only in-frame clones and misses some; the assay was immunoSEQ multiplex PCR. The repertoire consists of fewer than 60,000 clones, with 80% to 90% occurring once and the leading ten covering roughly 12%. The sample was PBMCs. The receptors originated from a woman in her fifties or sixties with lung cancer.

The chain combines TRBV6-2 or TRBV6-3 with TRBJ2-1, with D maybe TRBD1 (5 bases). Per the germline V gene, CDR1 is MNHEY and CDR2 is SVGEGT. The CDR3 totals 13 residues. V lost 4 bases and J lost 4, with 8 bases in between. The CDR3 reads CASSSQEYNEQFF. The CDR3 DNA is TGTGCCAGCAGTTCACAGGAGTACAATGAGCAGTTCTTC.

In this sample, this clone turned up once. The rearrangement links TRBV14 to TRBJ2-1; TRBD2 matches at 8 bases. This CDR3 comprises 16 residues. Trimming at V came to 1 base and at J to 0 bases, leaving 2 bases not matched to a gene. Per germline, CDR1 SGHDN and CDR2 FVKESK. The CDR3 nucleotides are TGTGCCAGCAGCCAAGGAGCGGGAGTCTCCTACAATGAGCAGTTCTTC. Protein product: CASSQGAGVSYNEQFF.

The CDR3 coding sequence is TGTGCCAGCAGCTTAGCACAAAATCAGCCCCAGCATTTT. Its protein is CASSLAQNQPQHF. The V gene is TRBV7-9, the J gene TRBJ1-5; D is ambiguous. Germline CDR1 reads SEHNR; CDR2 reads FQNEAQ (reference sequence). V lost 0 bases and J 4 bases, leaving 4 bases between the germline ends. CDR3 length equals 13 residues.

This clone was seen a single time. The chain uses TRBV4-1 and TRBJ1-1, with D tentatively TRBD1 (5 bases). Germline V lookup: CDR1 MGHRA, CDR2 YSYEKL. V dropped 5 bases and J dropped 11 bases, with 12 bases sitting between them. CDR3 length: 11 amino acids. CDR3 protein: CASSYRDVAFF. The CDR3 DNA reads TGCGCCAGCAGCTACCGGGACGTCGCTTTCTTT.

The chain employs TRBV5-1 and TRBJ2-5; weak D call: TRBD1 (5 bases). V lost 7 bases to trimming and J lost 2 bases, with 12 bases between them. The germline CDR1 and CDR2 sequences are SGHRS and YFSETQ. The CDR3 sequence is 13 residues long. The CDR3, as DNA: TGCGCCAGCGACACAGGAACTCAAGAGACCCAGTACTTC. Encoded protein: CASDTGTQETQYF.

CDR3 protein: CATSRDSTSGNTDTQYF. The DNA of the CDR3 is TGTGCCACCAGCAGAGATTCGACTAGCGGGAATACAGATACGCAGTATTTT. The chain uses TRBV15 and TRBJ2-3; 11 nucleotides align to TRBD2. From germline, CDR1 is LNHNV and CDR2 YYDKDF (reference sequence). The CDR3 sequence is 17 residues long. Trimming at V came to 0 bases and at J to 3 bases, leaving 5 bases not matched to a gene.

This clone was counted a few times. The chain uses TRBV29-1 and TRBJ1-5, with D possibly matching TRBD1 (5 bases). The CDR3 consists of 13 residues. V lost 6 bases, J lost 3 bases, and 12 bases lay in between. CDR1 SQVTM and CDR2 ANQGSEA come from the germline V gene. The CDR3 protein is CSVSGGSNQPQHF. For the CDR3, the DNA is TGCAGCGTCTCTGGGGGATCCAATCAGCCCCAGCATTTT.

The rearrangement links TRBV11-1 to TRBJ1-1, with D possibly matching TRBD1 (5 bases). The CDR3 runs to 15 residues. The germline V gene has CDR1 SGHAT and CDR2 FQDESV (reference sequence). V lost 5 bases to trimming and J lost 0 bases, with 13 bases between them. The DNA of the CDR3 is TGTGCCAGCAGCCTAAACCAGGGTGTGAACACTGAAGCTTTCTTT. This sequence encodes CASSLNQGVNTEAFF.

The chain uses TRBV6-1 and TRBJ1-5; D uncertain. The V end was cut by 2 bases, the J end by 5 bases, with 10 bases between. The CDR3 is 14 amino acids. Germline CDR1 is MNHNS and CDR2 is SASEGT. As DNA, the CDR3 is TGTGCCAGCAGTGAATCTGGGAGTCATCAGCCCCAGCATTTT. Translation: CASSESGSHQPQHF.

V usage is TRBV12-3 or TRBV12-4 and J usage is TRBJ1-3; no reliable D call. The germline V and J ends were trimmed by 6 bases and 1 base, with 7 bases remaining between them. The length of the CDR3 is 13 residues. The CDR3 region has the DNA TGTGCCAGCAGCGAGAGGTCTGGAAACACCATATATTTT. Its protein product is CASSERSGNTIYF.

V gene TRBV5-1 combines with J gene TRBJ1-1; possible D gene TRBD1, 5 bases. CDR3 length: 15 amino acids. V lost 4 bases, J lost 6 bases, and 19 bases lay in between. Germline V gene sequence: CDR1 SGHRS, CDR2 YFSETQ. The DNA of the CDR3 is TGCGCCAGCAGCGCCCTTGGATTAGGGGCATCTGAAGCTTTCTTT. It is translated as CASSALGLGASEAFF.

The chain links TRBV3-1 (or the pseudogene TRBV3-2) to TRBJ2-2; 10 bases line up with TRBD1. J lost 4 bases, V lost 4 bases, and 6 bases had no gene match. Germline CDR1 LGHDT, CDR2 YNNKEL (reference sequence). The CDR3 is 16 residues long. The CDR3 DNA is TGTGCCAGCAGCCGTGACAGGGGGCGTACCACCGGGGAGCTGTTTTTT. This gives the protein CASSRDRGRTTGELFF.

V and J are TRBV14 and TRBJ1-1; D is ambiguous. The length of the CDR3 is 13 residues. CDR1 is SGHDN and CDR2 is FVKESK in the germline V gene. With 0 bases removed from V and 11 bases from J, the gap between germline ends came to 13 bases. The CDR3: CASSQDRGLRAFF. CDR3 DNA: TGTGCCAGCAGCCAAGATCGTGGGCTACGGGCTTTCTTT. Based on the CDR3 plus reference TRBV14 and TRBJ1-1, the full variable domain is EAGVTQFPSHSVIEKGQTVTLRCDPISGHDNLYWYRRVMGKEIKFLLHFVKESKQDESGMPNNRFLAERTGGTYSTLKVQPAELEDSGVYFCASSQDRGLRAFFGQGTRLTVV.

J is TRBJ1-2 and V is TRBV3-1 (or the pseudogene TRBV3-2), with 9 positions matching TRBD1. The CDR3 consists of 15 residues. V dropped 3 bases and J dropped 2; count of bases not matched to a gene: 4. Germline V CDR1 and CDR2: LGHDT, YNNKEL (reference sequence). CDR3 residues: CASSHRQGGNYGYTF. The CDR3 DNA reads as TGTGCCAGCAGCCATCGACAGGGGGGGAACTATGGCTACACCTTC.

The chain joins TRBV24-1 to TRBJ2-5, with D possibly matching TRBD1 (5 bases). Trimming cost V 4 bases and J 5 bases, with 13 bases left between them. The CDR3 is made up of 14 amino acids. CDR1 KGHDR and CDR2 SFDVKD come from the germline V gene. CDR3 region: CATSDTGSGETQYF. In DNA form, the CDR3 reads TGTGCCACCAGTGACACAGGCTCCGGGGAGACCCAGTACTTC.

The J gene is TRBJ1-5, the V gene TRBV5-1; 10 bases are shared with TRBD1. The ends lost 4 bases at V and 2 bases at J; junction bases unmatched: 3. The germline gives CDR1 SGHRS, CDR2 YFSETQ. This CDR3 spans 15 amino acids. DNA of the CDR3: TGCGCCAGCAGCCCGGGGACAGGGGGCAATCAGCCCCAGCATTTT. It encodes CASSPGTGGNQPQHF.

The chain recombines TRBV7-9 with TRBJ1-1; D not certain. The CDR3 is 13 amino acids. Germline CDR1 is SEHNR and CDR2 is FQNEAQ (reference sequence). Trimming took 3 bases from V and 1 from J, leaving 6 bases between them. The CDR3 DNA reads as TGTGCCAGCAGCTTCGTAGAGAACACTGAAGCTTTCTTT. This encodes CASSFVENTEAFF.

The count of this clone is one. The chain links TRBV2 to TRBJ1-1, with TRBD1 as a possible D gene (5 bases). This CDR3 region has 13 residues. Germline CDR1 SNHLY, CDR2 FYNNEI. V was clipped by 4 bases and J by 2 bases, with 8 bases between them. The CDR3 protein is CASSVGPNTEAFF. The CDR3 DNA follows: TGTGCCAGCAGTGTGGGGCCTAACACTGAAGCTTTCTTT.

The chain links TRBV5-1 to TRBJ1-3; D is unresolved. V dropped 5 bases and J dropped 0 bases, with 9 bases sitting between them. CDR1 is SGHRS and CDR2 is YFSETQ in the germline V gene. The CDR3 is made up of 14 amino acids. CDR3 nucleotides: TGCGCCAGCAGTGAGGAGACCTCTGGAAACACCATATATTTT. Its protein product is CASSEETSGNTIYF.

The chain recombines TRBV5-1 with TRBJ2-3, with 11 bases that match TRBD2. The V segment lost 1 base and the J segment 1 base; nucleotides outside the gene matches: 2. This CDR3 has 16 residues. CDR1 is SGHRS and CDR2 is YFSETQ in the germline V gene. As DNA, the CDR3 is TGCGCCAGCAGCTTGCAACTAGCGGGGGGCACAGATACGCAGTATTTT. It translates to CASSLQLAGGTDTQYF.

This chain links TRBV15 with TRBJ2-7; D could derive from TRBD1 or TRBD2 (6 bases each). In germline, CDR1 is LNHNV, CDR2 YYDKDF (reference sequence). The CDR3 is 16 amino acids. V was cut by 0 bases and J by 4 bases, with 16 bases left in between. CDR3 residues: CATSRDPRGGKYEQYF. CDR3 in DNA: TGTGCCACCAGCAGAGATCCCAGGGGAGGCAAATACGAGCAGTACTTC. The whole variable domain, remainder taken from reference TRBV15 and TRBJ2-7, is DAMVIQNPRYQVTQFGKPVTLSCSQTLNHNVMYWYQQKSSQAPKLLFHYYDKDFNNEADTPDNFQSRRPNTSFCFLDIRSPGLGDTAMYLCATSRDPRGGKYEQYFGPGTRLTVT.

The table lists this clone with a few counts. The chain employs TRBV4-1 and TRBJ2-7; TRBD1 is a possible D gene (6 bases). The germline V and J ends were trimmed by 4 bases and 1 base, with 11 bases remaining between them. The CDR3 sequence is 14 residues long. In germline, CDR1 is MGHRA, CDR2 YSYEKL. The DNA for the CDR3 is TGCGCCAGCAGCCGAGGACAGTCGTCCTACGAGCAGTACTTC. Its translation: CASSRGQSSYEQYF.

The genes are TRBV7-2 and TRBJ2-7; 7 bases are a match to TRBD1. With 3 bases clipped from V and 3 bases from J, the junction kept 2 bases outside the gene matches. Germline assignment: CDR1 SGHTA and CDR2 FQGNSA. CDR3 length: 13 amino acids. The CDR3 spells CASSFTGDYEQYF. In DNA form, the CDR3 reads TGTGCCAGCAGCTTCACAGGGGACTACGAGCAGTACTTC.

This sequence joins TRBV10-2 and TRBJ1-6; TRBD1 aligns across 10 bases. The CDR3 loop spans 14 amino acids. Unmatched junction bases numbered 2, after V lost 6 bases and J lost 6 bases. Germline-derived CDR1 and CDR2 are WSHSY and SAAADI. The CDR3: CASRGTGVNSPLHF. The CDR3 region has the DNA TGCGCCAGCAGGGGGACAGGGGTTAATTCACCCCTCCACTTT.

The chain uses TRBV7-3 and TRBJ2-6; 9 bases agree with TRBD2. The V segment lost 0 bases and the J segment 0 bases; nucleotides outside the gene matches: 0. The CDR3 consists of 17 residues. CDR1 and CDR2 (germline): SGHTA, FQGTGA. This chain's CDR3 is CASSLTSGGSGANVLTF. CDR3 sequence (DNA): TGTGCCAGCAGCTTAACTAGCGGGGGCTCTGGGGCCAACGTCCTGACTTTC.

The CDR3 DNA is TGTGCCAGCAGCCGGGGACTAGCGGCGGGGGATGAGCAGTTCTTC. The encoded protein is CASSRGLAAGDEQFF. The J gene is TRBJ2-1, the V gene TRBV7-7, with 11 bases aligning to TRBD2. The CDR3 extends over 15 amino acids. Germline CDR1 reads SSHAT; CDR2 reads FNYEAQ (reference sequence). The V and J ends lost 5 bases and 8 bases, in that order; junction bases with no gene match: 8.

This clone was observed a single time. The gene calls are TRBV2 and TRBJ2-5; 12 bases agree with TRBD2. Germline loops: CDR1 SNHLY, CDR2 FYNNEI. CDR3 length: 16 residues. V lost 7 bases, J lost 5 bases, and 11 bases stayed unmatched. The CDR3 region has the DNA TGTGCCAGCACGACCGGGCTAGCGGGGGGGCTGGAGACCCAGTACTTC. This encodes CASTTGLAGGLETQYF.

The chain is built from TRBV19 and TRBJ1-2, with 11 bases matching TRBD1. The CDR3 extends over 15 amino acids. Germline values: CDR1 LNHDA, CDR2 SQIVND (reference sequence). Losses at the gene ends were 4 bases for V and 6 bases for J; bases not matched to a gene: 7. The CDR3 loop reads CASSTSGTGGNGYTF. DNA for the CDR3: TGTGCCAGTAGTACATCCGGGACAGGGGGAAATGGCTACACCTTC.

The gene calls are TRBV30 and TRBJ1-1; 7 nucleotides agree with TRBD1. Germline CDR1 is GTSNPN and CDR2 is SVGIG (reference sequence). There are 13 residues in the CDR3. Trimming at V came to 5 bases and at J to 1 base, leaving 4 bases not matched to a gene. As DNA, the CDR3 is TGTGCCTGGGGGACAGAACCGAACACTGAAGCTTTCTTT. Protein sequence: CAWGTEPNTEAFF.

The chain joins TRBV7-8 to TRBJ2-7; D is possibly TRBD1 (7 bases). CDR1 SGHVS and CDR2 FQNEAQ come from the germline V gene. This CDR3 is 13 amino acids long. Trimming left V 8 bases short and J 9 bases short, with 20 bases between. CDR3 bases: TGTGCCAGCGGTTCGGGGGACAGATCCTTGCAGTACTTC. It specifies CASGSGDRSLQYF.

The rearrangement uses TRBV12-3 or TRBV12-4 and TRBJ1-6; the D is unclear. The CDR3 totals 12 residues. The V end was cut by 8 bases, the J end by 9 bases, with 11 bases between. In DNA, the CDR3 is TGTGCCAGCGGCCCTGTAGGTTCACCCCTCCACTTT. Amino acids: CASGPVGSPLHF.